Listed here are 21 T cell receptor beta chains from one sample, sequenced in a study of naive and memory T cell subsets. Ligated cDNA underwent four rounds of PCR with nested alpha and beta constant region primers and SP2. One entry per CDR3 protein, called by TCRdb with MiXCR from the UMI-ligation and nested PCR reads. The table records about 26,000 distinct CDR3 sequences, roughly 5.2% of them present only once. The library had UMIs added by 3' ligation of an oligonucleotide to TCR cDNA. Sequencing used blood. All receptors come from an adult in good health.

This clonotype was counted ten times or more. In DNA form, the CDR3 reads TGTGCCAGCAGTTTAGGCCGCCACACTGAAGCTTTCTTT. Its protein is CASSLGRHTEAFF. The V call is TRBV12-3 or TRBV12-4, the J call TRBJ1-1; no firm D call. V was shortened by 1 base and J by 3 bases, with 6 bases between the two germline ends. The CDR3 runs to 13 residues.

This clonotype was recorded at least ten times. The rearrangement uses TRBV4-1 and TRBJ2-1; the D is unclear. This CDR3 contains 14 residues. CDR1 and CDR2 (germline): MGHRA, YSYEKL. Trimming cost V 1 base and J 8 bases, with 12 bases left between them. CDR3 DNA: TGCGCCAGCAGCCAAGGGTCCGGGTTTTATGAGCAGTTCTTC. Residues: CASSQGSGFYEQFF.

This chain links TRBV4-1 with TRBJ2-7; 8 bases map to TRBD1. CDR1 is MGHRA, CDR2 YSYEKL, per germline. V dropped 1 base and J dropped 2; count of bases not matched to a gene: 10. The CDR3 runs 17 residues. The CDR3 nucleotides read TGCGCCAGCAGCCAAGCTGGGCCAGGGGGCTTACCCTACGAGCAGTACTTC. Amino acid sequence: CASSQAGPGGLPYEQYF.

The J gene is TRBJ2-5, the V gene TRBV4-1; TRBD1 aligns across 8 bases. V dropped 4 bases and J dropped 10; count of bases not matched to a gene: 14. Germline V gene lookup returns CDR1 MGHRA and CDR2 YSYEKL. This CDR3 comprises 15 residues. Here the CDR3 DNA reads TGCGCCAGCAGCCCAACCTGGACAGGGCCCGAGGTCCAGTACTTC. Its protein product is CASSPTWTGPEVQYF.

This clonotype was detected ten times or more. This chain uses TRBV27 with TRBJ2-5; 9 bases align to TRBD1. The V and J ends lost 8 bases and 4 bases, in that order; junction bases with no gene match: 11. The germline gives CDR1 MNHEY, CDR2 SMNVEV (reference sequence). The CDR3 spans 15 residues. The CDR3 loop is CASASAGTGRETQYF. The CDR3 region has the DNA TGTGCCAGCGCCAGCGCCGGGACAGGGCGAGAGACCCAGTACTTC.

The gene calls are TRBV20-1 and TRBJ2-7, with no clear D. Germline V CDR1 and CDR2: DFQATT, SNEGSKA (reference sequence). The CDR3 spans 13 residues. Trimming left V 6 bases short and J 4 bases short, with 16 bases between. As DNA, the CDR3 is TGCAGTGCCAAGCTTCCGCTGGGGTACGAGCAGTACTTC. Its protein is CSAKLPLGYEQYF.

Notes on this clonotype: This could be a read error, since a much larger clone is one nucleotide away. The final CDR3 position lacks the conserved phenylalanine or tryptophan, pointing to a likely read error. The CDR3 spells CASSLDLPGGYNEQFS. The DNA for the CDR3 is TGTGCCAGCAGCTTAGATCTACCAGGGGGCTACAATGAGCAGTTCTCC. The V gene is TRBV11-2, the J gene TRBJ2-1; 7 positions agree with TRBD1. Germline V lookup: CDR1 SGHAT, CDR2 FQNNGV. Losses at the gene ends were 0 bases for V and 3 bases for J; bases not matched to a gene: 5. CDR3 length equals 16 residues.

This clonotype was detected many times. V usage is TRBV2 and J usage is TRBJ1-2; D not certain. The V gene lost 8 bases and the J gene lost 1 base, with 14 bases spanning the gap. The CDR3 runs 14 residues. Germline assignment: CDR1 SNHLY and CDR2 FYNNEI. The CDR3 sequence is CASSGDTLNYGYTF. The DNA for the CDR3 is TGTGCCAGCTCTGGTGACACACTTAACTATGGCTACACCTTC.

This chain connects TRBV3-1 to TRBJ2-1; possible D gene TRBD2, 5 bases. This CDR3 has 14 residues. The V and J ends lost 2 bases and 4 bases respectively, with 9 bases between them. The germline V gene encodes CDR1 LGHDT and CDR2 YNNKEL (reference sequence). DNA for the CDR3: TGTGCCAGCAGCCAATCCGGGATTTACAATGAGCAGTTCTTC. This encodes CASSQSGIYNEQFF.

This clonotype was counted many times. CDR3 bases: TGTGCCAGTTCTAGACCCGGGACAGGCGGCTACGAGCAGTACTTC. Its protein product is CASSRPGTGGYEQYF. This chain joins TRBV28 and TRBJ2-7, with 8 bases matching TRBD1. The CDR3 covers 15 residues. Trimming at V came to 9 bases and at J to 3 bases, leaving 13 bases not matched to a gene. Germline V gives CDR1 MDHEN, CDR2 SYDVKM.

This chain joins TRBV6-1 and TRBJ2-5, with D unresolved. There are 13 residues in the CDR3. V was clipped by 11 bases and J by 2 bases, with 15 bases between them. Germline CDR1 MNHNS, CDR2 SASEGT. Here the CDR3 reads CALRPPTQETQYF. DNA for the CDR3: TGTGCCCTCCGACCCCCGACACAAGAGACCCAGTACTTC.

This clonotype was seen only a few times. The rearrangement uses TRBV24-1 and TRBJ1-5; D uncertain. CDR3 length: 14 amino acids. In germline, CDR1 is KGHDR, CDR2 SFDVKD. V lost 7 bases and J 5 bases, leaving 14 bases between the germline ends. The CDR3 loop is CATSNSGSHQPQHF. CDR3 coding DNA: TGTGCCACCAGCAATTCAGGTTCCCATCAGCCCCAGCATTTT.

This clonotype has just a few counts. V usage is TRBV29-1 and J usage is TRBJ2-5; D is undetermined. V lost 1 base, J lost 2 bases, and 8 bases lay in between. The CDR3 is 13 residues long. The germline gives CDR1 SQVTM, CDR2 ANQGSEA. In DNA form, the CDR3 reads TGCAGCGTTGAAGGGGGTCGGCAAGAGACCCAGTACTTC. Protein sequence: CSVEGGRQETQYF.

Only a few counts were recorded for this clonotype. The CDR3 DNA follows: TGTGCCAGCTCACCAAACGCAAACACCGGGGAGCTGTTTTTT. Protein: CASSPNANTGELFF. The V gene is TRBV18, the J gene TRBJ2-2; D unresolved. Trimming stripped 2 bases from V and 2 bases from J, with 6 bases between. The CDR3 runs to 14 residues. Germline CDR1 is KGHSH and CDR2 is LQKENI.

This clonotype was recorded many times. This chain connects TRBV6-6 to TRBJ1-5; tentative D call: TRBD1 (5 bases). Between the trimmed V and J ends, which lost 2 bases and 1 base, there was a span of 9 bases. Germline lookup yields CDR1 MNHNY and CDR2 SVGAGI (reference sequence). The CDR3 sequence is 15 residues long. For the CDR3, the DNA is TGTGCCAGCAGTTACAGGGGCGCGAGCAATCAGCCCCAGCATTTT. Amino acids: CASSYRGASNQPQHF.

In this sample, this clonotype turned up many times. V is TRBV6-5 and J is TRBJ2-7, with D possibly matching TRBD2 (6 bases). This CDR3 contains 13 residues. V was shortened by 6 bases and J by 0 bases, with 9 bases between the two germline ends. Germline V gene data show CDR1 as MNHEY and CDR2 as SVGAGI. This CDR3 is CASSGGISYEQYF. The CDR3 DNA reads TGTGCCAGCAGCGGAGGGATCTCCTACGAGCAGTACTTC.

This chain links TRBV12-3 or TRBV12-4 with TRBJ2-1; 12 positions match TRBD2. The J segment lost 8 bases and the V segment lost 5 bases, leaving 7 bases of the junction unmatched. CDR3 length: 15 amino acids. The CDR3 spells CASSPRLAGGDEQFF. The CDR3 region has the DNA TGTGCCAGCAGTCCCCGCCTAGCGGGAGGGGATGAGCAGTTCTTC.

This clonotype came up many times. The CDR3 sequence is CASSIDTDTQYF. The CDR3 nucleotides are TGTGCCAGCAGCATTGACACAGATACGCAGTATTTT. The rearrangement uses TRBV7-2 and TRBJ2-3; D is ambiguous. The CDR3 is made up of 12 amino acids. Germline CDR1 and CDR2: SGHTA and FQGNSA. V lost 5 bases and J 2 bases, leaving 5 bases between the germline ends.

In its sample, this clonotype ranks as medium-sized. The rearrangement joins TRBV7-2 to TRBJ2-7; D remains ambiguous. The germline V gene has CDR1 SGHTA and CDR2 FQGNSA. V lost 4 bases and J 0 bases, leaving 19 bases between the germline ends. This CDR3 spans 17 amino acids. CDR3 loop: CASSYAFLGRSSYEQYF. The CDR3 nucleotides are TGTGCCAGCAGCTACGCGTTCTTGGGTAGGAGCTCCTACGAGCAGTACTTC. Full variable domain (rest looked up from reference TRBV7-2 and TRBJ2-7): GAGVSQSPSNKVTEKGKDVELRCDPISGHTALYWYRQSLGQGLEFLIYFQGNSAPDKSGLPSDRFSAERTGGSVSTLTIQRTQQEDSAVYLCASSYAFLGRSSYEQYFGPGTRLTVT.

The chain uses TRBV4-3 and TRBJ2-5, with 13 bases fitting TRBD2. The CDR3 totals 17 residues. Germline CDR1 LGHNA, CDR2 YSLEER. With V trimmed by 0 bases and J by 5 bases, 6 bases remained unmatched. CDR3 sequence: CASSQEFGTSGAETQYF. In DNA, the CDR3 is TGCGCCAGCAGCCAAGAGTTCGGGACTAGCGGGGCCGAGACCCAGTACTTC.

This clonotype was observed many times. The rearrangement links TRBV4-3 to TRBJ2-4, with 9 bases that match TRBD2. CDR1 and CDR2 from the germline V gene are LGHNA and YSLEER. This CDR3 spans 19 amino acids. J lost 0 bases, V lost 3 bases, and 12 bases had no gene match. This CDR3 reads CASSHLLAGNNLAKNIQYF. CDR3 sequence (DNA): TGCGCCAGCAGCCATCTCCTAGCGGGAAACAATTTAGCCAAAAACATTCAGTACTTC.